The T cell receptor beta chain described here comes from a study of shared clonotypes between healthy human individuals. There are 15 residues in the CDR3. Germline-derived CDR1 and CDR2 are SGHAT and FQNNGV. V gave up 5 bases and J gave up 2 bases, with 16 bases separating them. Measured with immunoSEQ multiplex PCR; TCRdb has only the in-frame clones, and not every one. The sample consists of 600,000 or so clones, roughly 98% of them appearing once. Positive CCR7 selection of CD45RO-negative cells yielded the naive CD8 cells, and terminally differentiated effector memory CD45RA+ cells were excluded. Healthy and HIV-negative, the adult donors had no recent acute infections or vaccinations.

The V gene is TRBV11-2, the J gene TRBJ2-7; maybe TRBD2 (5 bases). This clonotype originated in a young man in good health. The sample comprised naive CD8+ T cells sorted from blood. CDR3 in DNA: TGTGCCAGCAGCAGCCCCGCTAGGACTCCCTACGAGCAGTACTTC. Translating it yields CASSSPARTPYEQYF.